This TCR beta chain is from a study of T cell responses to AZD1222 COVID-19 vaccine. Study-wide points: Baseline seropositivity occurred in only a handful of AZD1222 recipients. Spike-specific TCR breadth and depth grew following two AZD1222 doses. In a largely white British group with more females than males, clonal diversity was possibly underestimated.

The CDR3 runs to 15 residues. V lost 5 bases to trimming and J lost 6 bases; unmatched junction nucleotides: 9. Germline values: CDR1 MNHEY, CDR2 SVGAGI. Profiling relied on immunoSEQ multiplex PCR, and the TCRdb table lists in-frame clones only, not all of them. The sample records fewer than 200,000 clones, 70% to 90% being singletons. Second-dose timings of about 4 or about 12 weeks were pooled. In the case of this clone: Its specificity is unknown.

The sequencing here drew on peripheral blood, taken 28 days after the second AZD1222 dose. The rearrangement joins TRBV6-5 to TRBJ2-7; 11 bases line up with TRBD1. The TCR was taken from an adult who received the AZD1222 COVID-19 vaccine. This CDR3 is CASSPRDRGTGEQYF. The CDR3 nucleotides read TGTGCCAGCAGTCCTCGGGACAGGGGGACAGGCGAGCAGTACTTC.